Listed below are T cell receptor beta chains from one sample, sequenced in a study of technical replicates of blood from several donors. Generated by immunoSEQ multiplex PCR, the TCRdb table keeps only in-frame clones and is missing some. The sample holds about 61,000 clones; 95% to 98% are singletons and the top ten take about 0.19%. Sequences were obtained from T cells isolated from PBMCs. The receptors come from a human donor in good health. Both conserved end residues are trimmed from each CDR3. D genes are given only for firm matches.

D,V,J,CDR3
TRBD1,TRBV29-1,TRBJ2-5,SVEDTGVRETQY
TRBD2,TRBV2,TRBJ2-7,ASKLAGVYEQY
-,TRBV5-1,TRBJ2-1,ASSLVGEDEQF
-,TRBV5-1,TRBJ1-1,ASSLGRAEAF
-,TRBV5-1,TRBJ2-6,ASSSTGGVSGANVLT
-,TRBV6-1,TRBJ2-7,ASSETLGDEQY
TRBD2,TRBV6-5,TRBJ2-1,ASSYSIAGGKNEQF
-,TRBV28,TRBJ2-2,ASSRFRDTPTGELF
-,TRBV5-1,TRBJ2-3,ASSESPKTHTQY
TRBD1,TRBV19,TRBJ1-5,ASSTRSGTGKGQPQH
-,TRBV6-6,TRBJ2-7,ASSYNSYEQY
-,TRBV5-1,TRBJ2-7,ASSLQGAGDSYEQY
TRBD1,TRBV29-1,TRBJ2-7,SHFPGQGYEQY
-,TRBV6-5,TRBJ1-2,ASRSPPNYGYT
-,TRBV16,TRBJ1-2,ASSPQLRGGTGYT
TRBD1,TRBV27,TRBJ1-2,ASSWVRDRGSGYT
-,TRBV9,TRBJ2-1,ASSIRGEINEQF
TRBD1,TRBV12-5,TRBJ2-7,ASGLVTGQGNYEQY
-,TRBV13,TRBJ2-5,ASSFGSDRETQY
TRBD2,TRBV4-1,TRBJ2-5,ASSRGGRETQY
-,TRBV7-9,TRBJ1-2,ASSTSRSYGYT
-,TRBV28,TRBJ1-1,ASSFETEPSITEAF
-,TRBV7-9,TRBJ2-7,ASSLVSGGEQY
TRBD1,TRBV11-1,TRBJ1-2,ASSYSTGGGYGYT
TRBD1,TRBV2,TRBJ2-7,ASSEGTGGGEQY
TRBD2,TRBV29-1,TRBJ2-7,SVVAGGDEQY
-,TRBV6-5,TRBJ1-2,ATQTGINYGYT
-,TRBV27,TRBJ1-2,ASSFSSNYGYT
TRBD2,TRBV29-1,TRBJ2-2,SVEGLAGDNKVGGELF
TRBD2,TRBV4-1,TRBJ2-3,ASSQVVRAGVSTDTQY
TRBD1,TRBV2,TRBJ1-3,ASRRDRGNTIY
-,TRBV9,TRBJ1-1,ASSGTQNTEAF
TRBD1,TRBV5-8,TRBJ1-3,ASSLHTGAPNTIY
TRBD2,TRBV4-1,TRBJ2-3,ASSQVRQGLAGGGTQY
-,TRBV4-1,TRBJ1-2,ASSQDRMAVMSSGGYT
-,TRBV29-1,TRBJ2-3,SVEYGLASDTQY
TRBD2,TRBV19,TRBJ2-1,ASSILAGEINEQF
-,TRBV29-1,TRBJ2-5,SGRRQVQETQY
-,TRBV7-9,TRBJ1-2,ASSLGQNYGYT
-,TRBV4-1,TRBJ2-3,ASKAPGKASRTDTQY
-,TRBV28,TRBJ1-5,ASSSVYEPQH
TRBD1,TRBV15,TRBJ1-2,ATSKGQLYGYT
-,TRBV28,TRBJ2-2,ATDTRGSRTGELF
-,TRBV6-5,TRBJ2-5,ASSYFSLAQETQY
-,TRBV28,TRBJ1-3,ASSTGQPGNTIY
-,TRBV4-2,TRBJ2-7,ASSQHSEQY